These 22 T cell receptor beta chains were all obtained from the same sample, sequenced in a study of cytomegalovirus exposure and HLA in healthy donors. With 60 Vbeta and 13 Jbeta primers, the PCR was carried out. Here immunoSEQ multiplex PCR was the method, and the copy in TCRdb shows in-frame clones only, minus some. Recorded for this sample: tens of thousands of clones. The sequenced sample consisted of PBMCs. The receptors originated from a human donor in good health.

The rearrangement uses TRBV30 and TRBJ1-2; 9 nucleotides match TRBD1. The CDR3 is 13 amino acids. The germline gives CDR1 GTSNPN, CDR2 SVGIG (reference sequence). The V segment lost 5 bases and the J segment 2 bases; nucleotides outside the gene matches: 3. This chain's CDR3 is CAWVGQGNYGYTF. DNA for the CDR3: TGTGCCTGGGTGGGACAGGGAAACTATGGCTACACCTTC.

J is TRBJ1-2 and V is TRBV21-1; the listed D gene, TRBD1, was not tested against the DNA. TRBV21-1 is flagged as a pseudogene. The CDR3 covers 13 residues. CDR3 protein: CASRTGGNQGYTF. CDR3 nucleotide sequence: TGTGCCAGCAGGACAGGGGGCAATCAGGGCTACACCTTC.

V and J are TRBV19 and TRBJ2-7; possibly TRBD1 for D (6 bases). CDR1 and CDR2 (germline): LNHDA, SQIVND (reference sequence). Trimming pared 0 bases from V and 4 bases from J, leaving 13 bases between. The CDR3 has 15 amino acids. CDR3 coding DNA: TGTGCCAGTAGTATAGAGGGCAGGGGAGCATACGAGCAGTACTTC. This codes for CASSIEGRGAYEQYF.

The chain is built from TRBV7-2 and TRBJ1-2; TRBD1 aligns across 7 bases. This CDR3 has 15 residues. Germline V gene lookup returns CDR1 SGHTA and CDR2 FQGNSA. V lost 7 bases and J lost 0; bases outside the gene matches: 8. Written as DNA, the CDR3 is TGTGCCAGCACCCCCGGGACAGATACTAACTATGGCTACACCTTC. Its protein is CASTPGTDTNYGYTF.

This chain uses TRBV28 with TRBJ2-5, with 12 positions matching TRBD2. This CDR3 has 15 residues. The V segment lost 5 bases and the J segment 3 bases; nucleotides outside the gene matches: 4. Looked up from germline, CDR1 is MDHEN and CDR2 is SYDVKM. Here the CDR3 reads CASSGRTSGEETQYF. CDR3 nucleotide sequence: TGTGCCAGCAGTGGTCGGACTAGCGGGGAAGAGACCCAGTACTTC.

J is TRBJ1-1 and V is TRBV7-6, with 9 bases matching TRBD1. Germline CDR1 reads SGHVS; CDR2 reads FNYEAQ. There are 17 residues in the CDR3. The trim removed 5 bases at V and 0 bases at J, leaving 10 bases unmatched. The CDR3 sequence is CASSDRTGERLNTEAFF. The CDR3 coding sequence is TGTGCCAGCAGCGATCGGACAGGGGAAAGACTGAACACTGAAGCTTTCTTT. Combining the CDR3 with reference TRBV7-6 and TRBJ1-1 gives the whole variable domain GAGVSQSPRYKVTKRGQDVALRCDPISGHVSLYWYRQALGQGPEFLTYFNYEAQQDKSGLPNDRFSAERPEGSISTLTIQRTEQRDSAMYRCASSDRTGERLNTEAFFGQGTRLTVV.

As regards this clone: Germline and junction disagree at one end, which may indicate a read error. The chain is built from TRBV30 and TRBJ1-2, with TRBD1 matching over 7 bases. This CDR3 is 13 amino acids long. Germline loops: CDR1 GTSNPN, CDR2 SVGIG (reference sequence). The CDR3 sequence is CAWTPTGNYGYIF. The DNA of the CDR3 is TGTGCCTGGACCCCGACAGGGAACTATGGCTACATCTTC.

V and J are TRBV9 and TRBJ1-3; 9 nucleotides line up with TRBD1. The germline gives CDR1 SGDLS, CDR2 YYNGEE. CDR3 length: 15 residues. Trimming took 3 bases from V and 6 from J; bases not matched to a gene: 7. CDR3 sequence reads: CASSANRDRVNTIYF. The DNA of the CDR3 is TGTGCCAGCAGCGCCAACCGGGACAGGGTAAACACCATATATTTT.

This chain links TRBV5-1 with TRBJ1-3; no clear D. The CDR3 contains 15 residues. Germline assignment: CDR1 SGHRS and CDR2 YFSETQ. V was pared by 4 bases and J by 1 base, with 12 bases between. The CDR3 loop is CASSPGGGSGNTIYF. CDR3 nucleotides: TGCGCCAGCAGCCCCGGAGGTGGGTCTGGAAACACCATATATTTT.

This chain joins TRBV4-2 and TRBJ2-7; the D gene is possibly TRBD2 (7 bases). Germline CDR1 is LGHNA and CDR2 is YNFKEQ. This CDR3 has 13 amino acids. Deletions cut 6 bases from V and 6 bases from J, with 15 bases between. In DNA, the CDR3 is TGTGCCAGCAGGGAAGGGGGGGTGGGCGAGCAGTACTTC. This codes for CASREGGVGEQYF.

This chain uses TRBV7-3 with TRBJ2-1; 9 bases are shared with TRBD1. Trimming removed 3 bases from V and 8 bases from J; junction bases left unmatched: 11. CDR1 SGHTA and CDR2 FQGTGA come from the germline V gene. CDR3 length: 16 amino acids. CDR3 loop: CASSFLPGQGFDEQFF. CDR3 DNA: TGTGCCAGCAGCTTCCTCCCGGGACAGGGTTTTGATGAGCAGTTCTTC.

The CDR3 coding sequence is TGTGCCAGCTCACCGGGACTAGCGGGGGGCCTTTACGAGCAGTACTTC. It codes for CASSPGLAGGLYEQYF. This chain connects TRBV18 to TRBJ2-7, with TRBD2 identical over 15 bases. V was pared by 3 bases and J by 4 bases, with 4 bases of the junction left unmatched. The CDR3 loop spans 16 amino acids. CDR1 and CDR2 (germline): KGHSH, LQKENI.

V is TRBV29-1 and J is TRBJ2-1; a weak D match, TRBD2 (5 bases). The CDR3 contains 14 residues. In germline, CDR1 is SQVTM, CDR2 ANQGSEA. V gave up 4 bases and J gave up 5 bases, with 15 bases separating them. CDR3 DNA: TGCAGCGTTGGGAAGACGGAGGTCGACAATGAGCAGTTCTTC. It specifies CSVGKTEVDNEQFF.

The rearrangement links TRBV4-1 to TRBJ1-1, with a possible D match to TRBD1 (6 bases). V lost 3 bases, J lost 1 base, and 9 bases lay in between. The germline V gene has CDR1 MGHRA and CDR2 YSYEKL. This CDR3 spans 14 amino acids. The CDR3 loop reads CASSHLGGNTEAFF. CDR3 nucleotides: TGCGCCAGCAGCCATTTAGGGGGGAACACTGAAGCTTTCTTT.

The J gene is TRBJ2-7, the V gene TRBV5-1, with no clear D. Germline CDR1 and CDR2: SGHRS and YFSETQ. The CDR3 totals 14 residues. Trimming took off 6 bases at V and 0 bases at J, with 13 bases between the two ends. DNA of the CDR3: TGCGCCAGCACTGTATTCGGTAACTCCTACGAGCAGTACTTC. Translated: CASTVFGNSYEQYF.

The chain is built from TRBV11-1 and TRBJ1-1; D is perhaps TRBD1 (5 bases). V was shortened by 2 bases and J by 1 base, with 8 bases between the two germline ends. Germline CDR1 and CDR2: SGHAT and FQDESV (reference sequence). The CDR3 totals 14 residues. CDR3 in DNA: TGTGCCAGCAGCTTACCCCAGGGGAACACTGAAGCTTTCTTT. Encoded protein: CASSLPQGNTEAFF.

The chain carries TRBV5-6 and TRBJ1-1, with TRBD1 matching 11 bases. The CDR3 has 17 amino acids. Germline V gene sequence: CDR1 SGHDT, CDR2 YYEEEE. Losses at the gene ends were 0 bases for V and 0 bases for J; bases not matched to a gene: 4. The CDR3 sequence is CASSLEGQGEVNTEAFF. The CDR3 DNA reads TGTGCCAGCAGCTTGGAGGGACAGGGGGAGGTGAACACTGAAGCTTTCTTT. The whole variable domain, remainder taken from reference TRBV5-6 and TRBJ1-1, is DAGVTQSPTHLIKTRGQQVTLRCSPKSGHDTVSWYQQALGQGPQFIFQYYEEEERQRGNFPDRFSGHQFPNYSSELNVNALLLGDSALYLCASSLEGQGEVNTEAFFGQGTRLTVV.

As DNA, the CDR3 is TGTGCCAGCTCACCACCTGCGGGGGCCTACGAGCAGTACTTC. Translation gives CASSPPAGAYEQYF. The chain recombines TRBV18 with TRBJ2-7, with 7 bases fitting TRBD2. The CDR3 has 14 residues. The J segment lost 2 bases and the V segment lost 0 bases, leaving 1 base of the junction unmatched. CDR1 and CDR2 from the germline V gene are KGHSH and LQKENI.

The V call is TRBV4-1, the J call TRBJ2-7; TRBD2 agrees at 10 bases. Germline V gene data show CDR1 as MGHRA and CDR2 as YSYEKL. This CDR3 contains 18 residues. Germline trimming cut 0 bases from V and 1 base from J; bases unmatched to any gene: 9. DNA for the CDR3: TGCGCCAGCAGCCAAGATTCCGCGACTAGCGGGCGTTCCTACGAGCAGTACTTC. Protein sequence: CASSQDSATSGRSYEQYF.

The CDR3 loop reads CATSVGDNYGYTF. In DNA, the CDR3 is TGTGCCACTTCCGTCGGGGATAACTATGGCTACACCTTC. This sequence joins TRBV15 and TRBJ1-2, with unresolved D. The CDR3 runs to 13 residues. Germline CDR1 reads LNHNV; CDR2 reads YYDKDF (reference sequence). The V end lost 9 bases, the J end lost 1 base, and 12 bases lay between the germline ends.

This rearrangement joins TRBV4-1 to TRBJ2-5; weak D call: TRBD1 (5 bases). This CDR3 region has 15 residues. CDR1 MGHRA and CDR2 YSYEKL come from the germline V gene. Trimming removed 1 base at V and 3 bases at J, with 12 bases between. The CDR3 sequence is CASSQVEAQEETQYF. CDR3 DNA sequence: TGCGCCAGCAGCCAAGTAGAAGCACAGGAAGAGACCCAGTACTTC.

The rearrangement joins TRBV6-5 to TRBJ1-2; TRBD1 aligns across 9 bases. The CDR3 runs 13 residues. Trimming cost V 8 bases and J 5 bases; bases outside gene matches: 6. CDR1 and CDR2 (germline): MNHEY, SVGAGI. The CDR3 nucleotides read TGTGCCAGCCGGACAGGGGTTGGGTATGGCTACACCTTC. Its protein product is CASRTGVGYGYTF.